The clone carrying this TCR beta chain came up many times. These data come from a study of spatial heterogeneity in lung cancer. Time point specified: sample taken at primary tumor resection. Unsorted whole RNA samples from tumor, nontumor lung or frozen PBMC were sequenced. Via MiXCR, TCRdb re-called the 5' RACE reads, giving one row per CDR3 protein. The sample holds 25,000 to 30,000 distinct CDR3 sequences; about 8.1% are singletons and the top ten take about 34%. This CDR3 is built from 16 residues. V lost 1 base to trimming and J lost 0 bases, with 7 bases between them. From germline, CDR1 is SGHTA and CDR2 FQGNSA.

J is TRBJ2-6 and V is TRBV7-2; no clear D gene. The specimen was PBMCs, collected at surgery. The receptor was derived from a female donor with early-stage non-small cell lung cancer. Here the CDR3 DNA reads TGTGCCAGCAGCTTAGATAGCCGCTCTGGGGCCAACGTCCTGACTTTC. Translation gives CASSLDSRSGANVLTF.